A single sample is the source of the 9 T cell receptor beta chains below, sequenced in a study of shared clonotypes between healthy human individuals. This table comes from immunoSEQ multiplex PCR, and its TCRdb copy is limited to in-frame clones, with some not included. Altogether roughly 2 million clones are present, roughly 96% being singletons, with the ten largest covering roughly 0.13%. Sequenced material: naive CD4+ T cells sorted from blood. Subset defined: CD45RA+ positively selected. All receptors come from a man younger than 35 in good health.

The CDR3 region has the DNA TGTGCCATTTCGCCCCCCGACAGGGAATATGGCTACACCTTC. It specifies CAISPPDREYGYTF. The chain links TRBV28 to TRBJ1-2, with TRBD1 matching over 7 bases. Germline-derived CDR1 and CDR2 are MDHEN and SYDVKM. V shed 10 bases, J shed 5 bases, and the junction held 13 bases outside the gene matches. CDR3 length: 14 residues.

The genes are TRBV4-1 and TRBJ2-7, with 8 bases that match TRBD1. With 3 bases clipped from V and 3 bases from J, the junction kept 10 bases outside the gene matches. The germline CDR1 and CDR2 sequences are MGHRA and YSYEKL. This CDR3 has 16 amino acids. The CDR3 reads CASSQGLTGVFYEQYF. In DNA, the CDR3 is TGCGCCAGCAGCCAGGGACTGACAGGGGTGTTCTACGAGCAGTACTTC.

To note about this clone: This sample includes further DNA sequences coding for the same CDR3. The chain uses TRBV2 and TRBJ2-7; 13 nucleotides match TRBD2. Per germline, CDR1 SNHLY and CDR2 FYNNEI. V trimming: 6 bases; J trimming: 4 bases; junction bases outside the gene matches: 0. This CDR3 comprises 13 residues. CDR3 bases: TGTGCCAGCAGACTAGCGGGAGGGTACGAGCAGTACTTC. It encodes CASRLAGGYEQYF.

The rearrangement uses TRBV30 and TRBJ2-4; TRBD1 matches 7 bases. This CDR3 is built from 16 residues. Trimming at V came to 2 bases and at J to 1 base, leaving 8 bases not matched to a gene. Germline V gene sequence: CDR1 GTSNPN, CDR2 SVGIG (reference sequence). The CDR3 here is CAWSRDSGGAKNIQYF. CDR3 in DNA: TGTGCCTGGAGTCGGGACAGCGGCGGGGCCAAAAACATTCAGTACTTC.

The J gene is TRBJ2-2, the V gene TRBV10-2; no clear D gene. There are 13 residues in the CDR3. The germline gives CDR1 WSHSY, CDR2 SAAADI. V shed 7 bases and J shed 2 bases, with 8 bases lying between them. The CDR3 loop reads CASKAENTGELFF. As DNA, the CDR3 is TGCGCCAGCAAGGCCGAAAACACCGGGGAGCTGTTTTTT.

CDR3 DNA sequence: TGTGCCATCAGCCCGCGGGGGACTAGCGGGGGGGCGAACACCGGGGAGCTGTTTTTT. This sequence encodes CAISPRGTSGGANTGELFF. The chain links TRBV10-3 to TRBJ2-2; 16 bases align to TRBD2. Germline CDR1 and CDR2: ENHRY and SYGVKD. Trimming took 6 bases from V and 0 from J; bases not matched to a gene: 7. The length of the CDR3 is 19 residues.

The genes are TRBV11-2 and TRBJ2-7; tentatively, D is TRBD1 (6 bases). There are 15 residues in the CDR3. Germline assignment: CDR1 SGHAT and CDR2 FQNNGV. V was shortened by 5 bases and J by 4 bases, with 18 bases between the two germline ends. The DNA of the CDR3 is TGTGCCAGCAGCCCTCGGACAGTCAACTTGTACGAGCAGTACTTC. Translated: CASSPRTVNLYEQYF.

The V call is TRBV5-4, the J call TRBJ1-4; tentatively, D is TRBD1 (5 bases). CDR1 and CDR2 (germline): SGHNT, YYREEE (reference sequence). Between the trimmed V and J ends, which lost 0 bases and 8 bases, there was a span of 14 bases. This CDR3 contains 15 residues. The CDR3 here is CASSLGGDRREKLFF. The DNA for the CDR3 is TGTGCCAGCAGCTTGGGCGGGGACCGGAGGGAAAAACTGTTTTTT.

This sequence joins TRBV14 and TRBJ2-7; D is ambiguous. The CDR3 is made up of 16 amino acids. Germline V lookup: CDR1 SGHDN, CDR2 FVKESK. The V and J ends lost 4 bases and 2 bases respectively, with 18 bases between them. The CDR3 here is CASSPGRLIPPYEQYF. CDR3 DNA: TGTGCCAGCAGCCCAGGCCGCCTCATTCCCCCCTACGAGCAGTACTTC.